This T cell receptor (beta chain) was found in a study of blood T cell repertoires in COVID-19. Background on the study: PBMCs, B-cell-depleted T cells, or T cells provided the cDNA or gDNA that made up the material.

This CDR3 is 16 amino acids long. The trim removed 3 bases at V and 7 bases at J, leaving 10 bases unmatched. Germline V lookup: CDR1 LGHDT, CDR2 YNNKEL (reference sequence). Per the authors' pipeline: It was from reference gene primer amplification that nucleated cell counts were estimated. Using immunoSEQ multiplex PCR, the repertoire was profiled, and TCRdb retains in-frame clones only, with some absent. That table gives V, J and clone size, and the DNA gave D and trimming. The table lists approximately 100,000 clones, over 70% of them singletons. The origin of this receptor is a woman of 80 years or more with acute or convalescent COVID-19. Sequencing input: peripheral blood. The chain combines TRBV3-1 (or the pseudogene TRBV3-2) with TRBJ2-1; 9 bases agree with TRBD1. CDR3 nucleotides: TGTGCCAGCAGCCACGCACACAGGGGGCCGGGGAATGAGCAGTTCTTC. Amino acid sequence: CASSHAHRGPGNEQFF.